Reported below is one T cell receptor beta chain. Its antigen is unidentified. PCR employed 60 Vbeta and 13 Jbeta primers. Profiling relied on immunoSEQ multiplex PCR, and the TCRdb table lists in-frame clones only, not all of them. Of tens of thousands of clones in the sample, about 79% were seen once. This sample was taken from a study of cytomegalovirus exposure and HLA in healthy donors. Whole-study results and caveats: The authors considered a cluster of highly shared sequence variants likely to be a sequencing artifact. Investigators reported 150 to 200 TCR beta chains as tied to cytomegalovirus.

The CDR3 has 13 residues. V lost 2 bases to trimming and J lost 4 bases, with 9 bases between them. The germline CDR1 and CDR2 sequences are MGHDK and SYGVNS. What was sequenced was PBMCs. The chain couples TRBV25-1 to TRBJ2-7, with D tentatively TRBD2 (6 bases). The TCR was taken from a man between 18 and 29 years old in good health and CMV-seropositive. The CDR3 reads CASSEAGRYEQYF. The CDR3 bases are TGTGCCAGCAGTGAAGCGGGGCGTTACGAGCAGTACTTC.